A selection of T cell receptor beta chains follows, all from one sample in a study of lymphopenia after photon versus proton radiotherapy. This table comes from immunoSEQ multiplex PCR, and its TCRdb copy is limited to in-frame clones, with some not included. Of about 40,000 clones listed, more than 75% were seen once; the top ten hold around 2.7%. The sequencing here drew on peripheral blood, taken from a patient treated with photon-based radiotherapy. These receptors all stem from a man between 50 and 59 years old with gastric cancer. Each CDR3 is given with its conserved first and last residue. Fields, in order: CDR3 protein, CDR3 DNA, J gene, V gene, D gene, clone size. The D gene is left open where the match is weak. Size is omitted from some rows. Given values are once, few, many or a class for expanded clones.

CASSSDRTYEQYF | TGTGCCAGCAGTTCGGACAGGACCTACGAGCAGTACTTC | TRBJ2-7 | TRBV11-2 | TRBD1 | -
CASSIGGLNTEAFF | TGTGCCAGTAGTATAGGGGGGTTGAACACTGAAGCTTTCTTT | TRBJ1-1 | TRBV19 | - | -
CASSPAGRTSGNTIYF | TGTGCCAGCTCACCAGCGGGACGAACCTCTGGAAACACCATATATTTT | TRBJ1-3 | TRBV18 | - | -
CASSFGTANEKLFF | TGTGCCAGCAGTTTCGGGACAGCTAATGAAAAACTGTTTTTT | TRBJ1-4 | TRBV28 | TRBD1 | -
CASSLRPSGKAGSGELFF | TGTGCCAGCAGCTTGCGGCCTAGCGGGAAAGCGGGGTCCGGGGAGCTGTTTTTT | TRBJ2-2 | TRBV5-4 | TRBD2 | -
CASSTGRNTEAFF | TGTGCCAGCAGCACTGGAAGGAACACTGAAGCTTTCTTT | TRBJ1-1 | TRBV2 | - | -
CASSRRFQETQYF | TGTGCCAGCAGCCGCCGGTTTCAAGAGACCCAGTACTTC | TRBJ2-5 | TRBV11-2 | - | -
CASSYSENTEAFF | TGTGCCAGCAGTTACTCAGAGAACACTGAAGCTTTCTTT | TRBJ1-1 | TRBV6-5 | - | -
CASSLRGSSSRGGELFF | TGTGCCAGCAGCTTACGAGGATCCTCTAGCCGCGGCGGGGAGCTGTTTTTT | TRBJ2-2 | TRBV7-8 | - | few
CASSLTSWNEQFF | TGTGCCAGCAGCTTAACTAGCTGGAATGAGCAGTTCTTC | TRBJ2-1 | TRBV5-5 | - | -
CASSQDGRGDTEAFF | TGTGCCAGCAGCCAAGATGGTCGGGGGGACACTGAAGCTTTCTTT | TRBJ1-1 | TRBV4-2 | - | few
CASSRGGEGADTQYF | TGTGCCAGCAGCCGTGGAGGGGAGGGGGCAGATACGCAGTATTTT | TRBJ2-3 | TRBV5-4 | - | few
CASSSQSSGEKLFF | TGTGCCAGCAGCTCACAGAGTTCGGGGGAAAAACTGTTTTTT | TRBJ1-4 | TRBV5-6 | - | -
CASSPDRGHTEAFF | TGTGCCAGCAGCCCGGACAGGGGTCACACTGAAGCTTTCTTT | TRBJ1-1 | TRBV6-1 | TRBD1 | -
CASSPPTNEQFF | TGTGCCAGCAGCCCCCCTACCAATGAGCAGTTCTTC | TRBJ2-1 | TRBV7-9 | - | -
CASSARNSGNTIYF | TGTGCCAGCAGTGCGAGAAACTCTGGAAACACCATATATTTT | TRBJ1-3 | TRBV28 | - | -
CASTKGGSDRHEQFF | TGTGCCAGCACCAAGGGAGGGTCCGATCGCCATGAGCAGTTCTTC | TRBJ2-1 | TRBV6-1 | TRBD2 | few
CASSDPGLAAHEQFF | TGTGCCAGTAGTGACCCGGGACTAGCGGCCCACGAGCAGTTCTTC | TRBJ2-1 | TRBV19 | TRBD2 | -
CASSGSVNQPQHF | TGTGCCAGCAGTGGATCTGTAAATCAGCCCCAGCATTTT | TRBJ1-5 | TRBV6-1 | - | -
CAWRKRGRTEKLFF | TGTGCCTGGAGGAAAAGGGGGCGAACCGAAAAACTGTTTTTT | TRBJ1-4 | TRBV30 | TRBD1 | -
CASSLITNYGYTF | TGTGCCAGCTCCCTCATCACGAACTATGGCTACACCTTC | TRBJ1-2 | TRBV5-6 | - | -
CASSQQGGSEQFF | TGTGCCAGCAGCCAACAAGGGGGATCTGAGCAGTTCTTC | TRBJ2-1 | TRBV7-2 | - | -
CASSILARLNTEAFF | TGTGCCAGTAGTATCCTGGCTAGATTGAACACTGAAGCTTTCTTT | TRBJ1-1 | TRBV19 | - | once
CASSYLQGAGANVLTF | TGTGCCAGCAGTTACCTACAGGGAGCTGGGGCCAACGTCCTGACTTTC | TRBJ2-6 | TRBV6-5 | - | -
CASSQDKANEQFF | TGTGCCAGCAGCCAAGATAAGGCCAATGAGCAGTTCTTC | TRBJ2-1 | TRBV14 | - | -
CASSPPSYEQYF | TGTGCCAGCTCACCCCCCTCCTACGAGCAGTACTTC | TRBJ2-7 | TRBV18 | - | -
CASSLGRGIGHEQYF | TGTGCCAGCAGCTTAGGGAGGGGGATCGGCCACGAGCAGTACTTC | TRBJ2-7 | TRBV7-6 | - | -
CASSPGLNNEQFF | TGTGCCAGCTCACCCGGACTAAACAATGAGCAGTTCTTC | TRBJ2-1 | TRBV18 | - | -
CASSLGAGLAYEQYF | TGCGCCAGCAGCTTGGGAGCGGGGCTGGCCTACGAGCAGTACTTC | TRBJ2-7 | TRBV5-1 | TRBD2 | -
CASSRTSGSYNEQFF | TGTGCCAGCAGCCGGACTAGCGGTTCCTACAATGAGCAGTTCTTC | TRBJ2-1 | TRBV7-6 | TRBD2 | -
CASSSTGSNQPQHF | TGTGCCAGCAGCTCGACAGGGAGCAATCAGCCCCAGCATTTT | TRBJ1-5 | TRBV7-2 | TRBD1 | -
CASQGALRVAEAFF | TGTGCCAGCCAGGGGGCTCTGAGGGTCGCTGAAGCTTTCTTT | TRBJ1-1 | TRBV28 | TRBD1 | -
CSVEDKMRGAGSESGELFF | TGCAGCGTTGAAGATAAGATGAGGGGAGCGGGCAGTGAGTCCGGGGAGCTGTTTTTT | TRBJ2-2 | TRBV29-1 | - | -
CASSQTSGRPILREQYF | TGTGCCAGCAGTCAGACTAGCGGGAGGCCGATTCTGAGGGAGCAGTACTTC | TRBJ2-7 | TRBV27 | TRBD2 | -
CASSDDTGELFF | TGTGCCAGCAGTGATGACACCGGGGAGCTGTTTTTT | TRBJ2-2 | TRBV25-1 | - | -
CASSLGLGLPGQFF | TGCGCCAGCAGCTTGGGACTAGGTCTGCCGGGGCAGTTCTTC | TRBJ2-1 | TRBV5-1 | - | -
CATLDRDSNQPQHF | TGTGCCACCTTGGACAGGGATAGCAATCAGCCCCAGCATTTT | TRBJ1-5 | TRBV10-3 | TRBD1 | -
CASGKGGKREGQQFF | TGTGCCAGCGGAAAGGGTGGGAAGCGGGAGGGCCAGCAGTTCTTC | TRBJ2-1 | TRBV6-5 | TRBD2 | once
CSAIRVGEQFF | TGCAGTGCTATTAGGGTGGGGGAGCAGTTCTTC | TRBJ2-1 | TRBV20-1 | - | once
CASSRRQGAWQPQHF | TGTGCCAGCAGTCGTCGACAGGGGGCTTGGCAGCCCCAGCATTTT | TRBJ1-5 | TRBV27 | TRBD1 | -
CASSLGRESTEAFF | TGTGCCAGCAGCTTGGGCAGGGAGAGCACTGAAGCTTTCTTT | TRBJ1-1 | TRBV11-3 | - | -
CASSAQGSGANVLTF | TGTGCCAGCAGCGCACAGGGCTCTGGGGCCAACGTCCTGACTTTC | TRBJ2-6 | TRBV7-3 | - | few
CATGTSGSTDTQYF | TGTGCCACCGGGACTAGCGGAAGCACAGATACGCAGTATTTT | TRBJ2-3 | TRBV10-3 | TRBD2 | -
CASRFGPSTDTQYF | TGCGCCAGCAGGTTCGGGCCTAGCACAGATACGCAGTATTTT | TRBJ2-3 | TRBV5-1 | - | -
CASSPSRNRGTEAFF | TGTGCCAGCAGCCCTAGCAGGAATCGTGGCACTGAAGCTTTCTTT | TRBJ1-1 | TRBV7-9 | - | -
CASSFVIGPYEQYF | TGTGCCAGCAGCTTCGTAATAGGCCCCTACGAGCAGTACTTC | TRBJ2-7 | TRBV7-2 | - | -
CASSQRTTVSSAYEQYF | TGTGCCAGCAGCCAAAGGACTACAGTGTCATCAGCTTACGAGCAGTACTTC | TRBJ2-7 | TRBV4-2 | - | few
CASSRRETGGEEQYF | TGTGCCAGCAGCCGGAGGGAAACTGGGGGAGAAGAGCAGTACTTC | TRBJ2-7 | TRBV5-4 | - | -
CATSSATGTGNEQFF | TGTGCCACCAGCAGTGCTACAGGAACCGGGAATGAGCAGTTCTTC | TRBJ2-1 | TRBV15 | - | -
CASSPGTGGYEQYF | TGTGCCAGCTCACCAGGGACAGGGGGCTACGAGCAGTACTTC | TRBJ2-7 | TRBV18 | TRBD1 | -
CASSSGGHNNEQFF | TGTGCCAGCAGCTCAGGAGGACATAACAATGAGCAGTTCTTC | TRBJ2-1 | TRBV7-2 | - | -
CAISGTVQETQYF | TGTGCCATCAGCGGGACTGTACAAGAGACCCAGTACTTC | TRBJ2-5 | TRBV10-3 | - | -
CASSPAGSGANVLTF | TGTGCCAGCAGTCCCGCAGGATCTGGGGCCAACGTCCTGACTTTC | TRBJ2-6 | TRBV28 | - | -
CASSYGTGDQETQYF | TGTGCCAGCAGTTATGGGACAGGAGACCAAGAGACCCAGTACTTC | TRBJ2-5 | TRBV4-2 | TRBD1 | -
CASSQGPPEAFF | TGTGCCAGCAGCCAAGGACCGCCTGAAGCTTTCTTT | TRBJ1-1 | TRBV7-9 | - | -
CASSPSDGSSYEQYF | TGTGCCAGCTCACCCTCGGACGGAAGCTCCTACGAGCAGTACTTC | TRBJ2-7 | TRBV18 | - | -
CASSTIGVEGYTF | TGTGCCAGCAGTACCATAGGGGTTGAGGGCTACACCTTC | TRBJ1-2 | TRBV28 | - | -